This T cell receptor (beta chain) was captured in a study of T cell clusters in autoimmune cytopenias. The overall study: TRB sequencing had a median around 51,000 reads and under 2,500 distinct clonotypes per sample. Study-wide results and limits: TRB repertoire shifts in secondary cytopenia and chronic lymphocytic leukemia mostly reflected lymphoma, not autoimmunity. Physiological T cell clusters of healthy donors were apparently absent in primary autoimmune cytopenia patients. Functional roles of the in silico T cell clusters still await experimental validation.

TRB rearrangements were amplified by touch-down multiplex PCR with mixed TRB-A/B primers. One entry per CDR3 protein, without DNA, is what TCRdb gives after re-calling the multiplex PCR reads. The sample table includes around 8,000 distinct CDR3 sequences. To note about this clonotype: Its specificity is unknown.

Germline V gene data show CDR1 as SGHDT and CDR2 as YYEEEE. This CDR3 region has 16 residues. Tens of thousands of genome equivalents of blood DNA were amplified for TRB. Sequenced input: peripheral blood. The V gene is TRBV5-6, the J gene TRBJ1-5; as DNA is missing, the TRBD1 call by TCRdb cannot be tested. The sequence derives from a human donor with an autoimmune cytopenia or autoimmune hepatitis (not recorded which). The CDR3 reads CASSIRDSHPNQPQHF. The whole variable domain, filled in from reference TRBV5-6 and TRBJ1-5, reads DAGVTQSPTHLIKTRGQQVTLRCSPKSGHDTVSWYQQALGQGPQFIFQYYEEEERQRGNFPDRFSGHQFPNYSSELNVNALLLGDSALYLCASSIRDSHPNQPQHFGDGTRLSIL.